This TCR beta chain was observed in a study of blood T cells in healthy people across ages. General observations from the study: Per-million-T-cell TCR beta diversity fell roughly linearly with age. PBMCs that were unsorted prevented a conclusive naive versus antigen-experienced comparison.

Isolation yielded PBMCs, at least 6.5 million per sample, in every case. The second PCR ran about 6 to 11 cycles with a sample-barcoded 5' primer and J-beta primers. TCRdb reprocessed the 5' RACE reads via MiXCR and lists one record per CDR3 protein. The sample shows approximately 940,000 distinct CDR3 sequences, around 48% of them seen only once. Notes on this clonotype: Its matching antigen is unknown.

With 7 bases clipped from V and 1 base from J, the junction kept 4 bases outside the gene matches. CDR1 DFQATT and CDR2 SNEGSKA come from the germline V gene (reference sequence). This CDR3 region has 13 residues. Source material: blood. The J gene is TRBJ1-5, the V gene TRBV20-1; 7 bases are shared with TRBD1. The origin of this receptor is a man aged 25 to 40 in good health. The CDR3 nucleotides are TGCAGTGGGACACAGGGGAGCAATCAGCCCCAGCATTTT. Protein sequence: CSGTQGSNQPQHF.